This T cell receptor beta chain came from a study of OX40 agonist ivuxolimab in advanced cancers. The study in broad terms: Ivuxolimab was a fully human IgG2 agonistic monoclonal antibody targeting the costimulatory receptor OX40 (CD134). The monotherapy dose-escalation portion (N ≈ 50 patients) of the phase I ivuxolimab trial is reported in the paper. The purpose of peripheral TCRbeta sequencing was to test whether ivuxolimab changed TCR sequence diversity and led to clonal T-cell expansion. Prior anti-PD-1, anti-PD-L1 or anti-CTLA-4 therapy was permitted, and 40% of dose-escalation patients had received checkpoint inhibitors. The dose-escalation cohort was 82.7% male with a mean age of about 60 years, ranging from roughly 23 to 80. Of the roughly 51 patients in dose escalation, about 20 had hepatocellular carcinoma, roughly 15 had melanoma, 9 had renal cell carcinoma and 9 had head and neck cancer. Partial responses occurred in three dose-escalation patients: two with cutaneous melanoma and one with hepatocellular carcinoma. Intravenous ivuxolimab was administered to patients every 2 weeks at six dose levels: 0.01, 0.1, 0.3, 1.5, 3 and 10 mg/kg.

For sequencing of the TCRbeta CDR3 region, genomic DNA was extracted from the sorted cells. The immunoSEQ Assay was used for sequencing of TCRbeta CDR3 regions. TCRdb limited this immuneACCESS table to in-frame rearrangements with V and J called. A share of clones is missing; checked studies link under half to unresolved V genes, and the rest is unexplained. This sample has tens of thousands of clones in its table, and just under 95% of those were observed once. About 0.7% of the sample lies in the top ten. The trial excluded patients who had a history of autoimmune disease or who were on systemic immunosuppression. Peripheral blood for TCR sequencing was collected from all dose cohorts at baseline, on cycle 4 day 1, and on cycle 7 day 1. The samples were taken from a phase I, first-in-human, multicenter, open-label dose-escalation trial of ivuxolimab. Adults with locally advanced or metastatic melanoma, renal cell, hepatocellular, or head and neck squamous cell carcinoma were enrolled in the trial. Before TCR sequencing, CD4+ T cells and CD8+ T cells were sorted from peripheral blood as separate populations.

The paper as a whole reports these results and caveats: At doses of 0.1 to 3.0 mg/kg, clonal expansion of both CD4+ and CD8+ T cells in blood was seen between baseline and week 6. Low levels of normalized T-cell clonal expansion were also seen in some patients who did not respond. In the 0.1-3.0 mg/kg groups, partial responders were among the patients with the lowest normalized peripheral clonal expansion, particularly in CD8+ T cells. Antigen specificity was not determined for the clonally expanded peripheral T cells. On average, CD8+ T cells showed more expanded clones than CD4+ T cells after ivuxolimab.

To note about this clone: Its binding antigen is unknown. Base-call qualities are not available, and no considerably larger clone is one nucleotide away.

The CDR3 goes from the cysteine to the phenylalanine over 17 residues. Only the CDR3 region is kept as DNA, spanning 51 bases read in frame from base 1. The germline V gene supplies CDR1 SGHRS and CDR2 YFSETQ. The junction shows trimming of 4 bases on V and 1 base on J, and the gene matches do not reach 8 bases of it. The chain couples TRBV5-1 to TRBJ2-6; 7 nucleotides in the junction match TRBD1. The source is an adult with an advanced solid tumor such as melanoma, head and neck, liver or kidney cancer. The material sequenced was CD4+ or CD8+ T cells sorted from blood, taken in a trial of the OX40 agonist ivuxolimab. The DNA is TGCGCCAGCAGCATAACGGGACAGATTTCTGGGGCCAACGTCCTGACTTTC. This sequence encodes CASSITGQISGANVLTF.